Here is one TCR beta chain with its context. The data were taken from a study of blood T cell repertoires in COVID-19. About the study: COVID-19 samples, acute and convalescent, were from the United States, Italy and Spain.

The CDR3 runs to 14 residues. Trimming left V 0 bases short and J 5 bases short, with 9 bases between. Germline lookup yields CDR1 SGHRS and CDR2 YFSETQ. The assay was immunoSEQ multiplex PCR, and TCRdb's table has in-frame clones only and misses some. The sample includes 150,000 to 200,000 clones, more than 85% seen only once; the top ten take almost 1%. The sequenced sample was peripheral blood. The receptor comes from a man aged 18 to 29 with acute or convalescent COVID-19. The chain employs TRBV5-1 and TRBJ1-5; TRBD1 might be the D (5 bases). In DNA, the CDR3 is TGCGCCAGCAGCTTGGCGGGGGTAGATCAGCCCCAGCATTTT. Its translation is CASSLAGVDQPQHF.